The 14 T cell receptor beta chains given below trace back to one sample, sequenced in a study of regulatory T cells in long-lasting Graves disease. Sequencing libraries for TCR beta were prepared with iRepertoire HTBI primers and Arm-PCR of CDR3 regions. MiXCR, applied by TCRdb to the multiplex PCR reads, yields one record per CDR3 protein. The data contain fewer than 550,000 distinct CDR3 sequences, about a fifth of them singletons. The time point is: persistent/refractory GD, antithyroid drugs over 5 years with positive TRAb. After RNA was extracted from PBMCs, the TCR library was made from it. Sequencing used peripheral blood mononuclear cells (PBMCs), obtained when the disease was refractory, from a patient treated with antithyroid drugs. Receptor source: a female donor with Graves disease.

This rearrangement joins TRBV28 to TRBJ2-1; 9 positions agree with TRBD1. V lost 6 bases and J lost 6; bases outside the gene matches: 6. The CDR3 spans 14 residues. CDR1 and CDR2 (germline): MDHEN, SYDVKM. The CDR3 is CASSYTGGGNEQFF. Written as DNA, the CDR3 is TGTGCCAGCAGCTATACAGGGGGCGGCAATGAGCAGTTCTTC.

The genes are TRBV10-3 and TRBJ1-5; no reliable D call. The CDR3 contains 13 residues. Trimming took off 6 bases at V and 1 base at J, with 7 bases between the two ends. Germline V gives CDR1 ENHRY, CDR2 SYGVKD. The CDR3 sequence is CAIRGGSNQPQHF. The CDR3 region has the DNA TGTGCCATCAGGGGTGGGAGCAATCAGCCCCAGCATTTT.

Concerning this clonotype: This could be a read error, since a much larger clone is one nucleotide away. The gene calls are TRBV9 and TRBJ2-2, with 8 nucleotides matching TRBD2. Germline CDR1 reads SGDLS; CDR2 reads YYNGEE. The CDR3 sequence is 15 residues long. The chain's CDR3 is CAFKSGSFYSGEPFF. CDR3 bases: TGTGCGTTCAAGAGCGGGAGTTTTTATTCCGGGGAGCCGTTTTTT.

At least ten counts were recorded for this clonotype. The chain links TRBV7-2 to TRBJ2-2; D possibly uses TRBD1 or TRBD2 (5 bases each). V was clipped by 5 bases and J by 0 bases, with 13 bases between them. Germline V CDR1 and CDR2: SGHTA, FQGNSA. This CDR3 contains 16 residues. Written as DNA, the CDR3 is TGTGCCAGCAGCCGAGGGGCGGTTTCGAACACCGGGGAGCTGTTTTTT. Amino acids: CASSRGAVSNTGELFF.

In its sample, this clonotype was seen a few times. The rearrangement uses TRBV10-3 and TRBJ1-1; D is possibly TRBD1 (6 bases). Germline V CDR1 and CDR2: ENHRY, SYGVKD. The CDR3 extends over 13 amino acids. V was pared by 5 bases and J by 1 base, with 8 bases between. This chain's CDR3 is CAISKDRNTEAFF. CDR3 DNA sequence: TGTGCCATCAGTAAGGACAGGAACACTGAAGCTTTCTTT.

This chain uses TRBV20-1 with TRBJ1-6; 7 positions match TRBD1. Trimming cost V 7 bases and J 6 bases; bases outside gene matches: 15. The length of the CDR3 is 16 residues. Germline V gene sequence: CDR1 DFQATT, CDR2 SNEGSKA (reference sequence). Here the CDR3 reads CSGGGQTLRPNSPLHF. CDR3 coding DNA: TGCAGTGGCGGGGGACAGACCCTGCGCCCTAATTCACCCCTCCACTTT.

V is TRBV9 and J is TRBJ2-7; TRBD2 matches 15 bases. Germline V gene sequence: CDR1 SGDLS, CDR2 YYNGEE. This CDR3 spans 15 amino acids. With 4 bases clipped from V and 5 bases from J, the junction kept 4 bases outside the gene matches. The CDR3 is CASSLGLAGGHEQYF. In DNA form, the CDR3 reads TGTGCCAGCAGCCTCGGACTAGCGGGAGGGCACGAGCAGTACTTC. The whole variable domain, remainder taken from reference TRBV9 and TRBJ2-7, is DSGVTQTPKHLITATGQRVTLRCSPRSGDLSVYWYQQSLDQGLQFLIQYYNGEERAKGNILERFSAQQFPDLHSELNLSSLELGDSALYFCASSLGLAGGHEQYFGPGTRLTVT.

At least ten counts were recorded for this clonotype. The chain has TRBV6-1 and TRBJ1-2, with a weak D call TRBD1 (6 bases). Trimming pared 3 bases from V and 2 bases from J, leaving 13 bases between. Germline values: CDR1 MNHNS, CDR2 SASEGT. CDR3 length: 15 amino acids. The CDR3 sequence: CASSETTGGNYGYTF. The CDR3 coding sequence is TGTGCCAGCAGTGAGACGACAGGCGGAAACTATGGCTACACCTTC.

There are many counts of this clonotype. J is TRBJ2-2 and V is TRBV6-5; 8 bases are shared with TRBD2. The length of the CDR3 is 15 residues. CDR1 MNHEY and CDR2 SVGAGI come from the germline V gene. The V segment lost 4 bases and the J segment 8 bases; nucleotides outside the gene matches: 9. The chain's CDR3 is CASSFPEREKGELFF. The CDR3 region has the DNA TGTGCCAGCAGTTTTCCGGAGCGGGAGAAGGGGGAGCTGTTTTTT.

This clonotype turned up a few times. J is TRBJ1-5 and V is TRBV28, with TRBD1 matching over 10 bases. Trimming cost V 2 bases and J 6 bases; bases outside gene matches: 4. The CDR3 sequence is 15 residues long. Germline CDR1 MDHEN, CDR2 SYDVKM. DNA for the CDR3: TGTGCCAGCAGTTTAACCGGGACAGGGGTTCAGCCCCAGCATTTT. It translates to CASSLTGTGVQPQHF.

In this sample, this clonotype turned up a few times. This chain connects TRBV5-1 to TRBJ1-3; no reliable D call. CDR3 length: 16 amino acids. Germline V lookup: CDR1 SGHRS, CDR2 YFSETQ. V was cut by 4 bases and J by 2 bases, with 16 bases left in between. The CDR3 nucleotides read TGCGCCAGCAGCCCGGCTGAGGCGGGGACTGGAAACACCATATATTTT. Translation: CASSPAEAGTGNTIYF.

In the case of this clonotype: This may stem from a read error, because a much larger clone lies one nucleotide away. The V gene is TRBV10-3, the J gene TRBJ1-1, with 7 bases that match TRBD1. The CDR3 totals 14 residues. Germline V gives CDR1 ENHRY, CDR2 SYGVKD. The CDR3 DNA reads as TGTGCCATCAGTGGAGGGGGCAGGAACACTGTAGCTTCCTTT. This translates into CAISGGGRNTVASF.

V is TRBV29-1 and J is TRBJ1-4; D is ambiguous. Trimming shortened V by 7 bases and J by 8 bases, and 17 bases separated the two germline ends. CDR3 length: 13 amino acids. CDR1 is SQVTM and CDR2 is ANQGSEA in the germline V gene. The CDR3 spells CSAKGWTSEKLFF. CDR3 nucleotides: TGCAGCGCTAAAGGCTGGACTTCGGAAAAACTGTTTTTT.

The sample holds a few counts of this clonotype. The chain combines TRBV7-2 with TRBJ1-5; D perhaps matches TRBD1 (5 bases). Trimming removed 5 bases from V and 7 bases from J, with 15 bases in between. Germline V lookup: CDR1 SGHTA, CDR2 FQGNSA. The CDR3 consists of 14 residues. The CDR3 reads CASSMEGRRQPQHF. Written as DNA, the CDR3 is TGTGCCAGCAGCATGGAGGGGCGGAGACAGCCCCAGCATTTT.